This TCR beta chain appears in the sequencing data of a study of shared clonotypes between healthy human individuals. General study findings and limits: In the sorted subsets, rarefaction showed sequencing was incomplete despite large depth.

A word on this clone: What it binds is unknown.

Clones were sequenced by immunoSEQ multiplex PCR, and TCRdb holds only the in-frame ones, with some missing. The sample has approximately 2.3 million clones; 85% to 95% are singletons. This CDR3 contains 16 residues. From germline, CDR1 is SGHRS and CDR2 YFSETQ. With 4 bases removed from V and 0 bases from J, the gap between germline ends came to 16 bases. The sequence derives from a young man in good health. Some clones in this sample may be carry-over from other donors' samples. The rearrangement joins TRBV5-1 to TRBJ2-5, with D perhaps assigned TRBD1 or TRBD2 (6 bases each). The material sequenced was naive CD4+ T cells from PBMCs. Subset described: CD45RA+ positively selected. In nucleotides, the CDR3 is TGCGCCAGCAGCCCGCGGTGGGGGGCTGACCAAGAGACCCAGTACTTC. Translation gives CASSPRWGADQETQYF.